This note documents a single T cell receptor beta chain sequence. From the 5' RACE reads, TCRdb called clonotypes with MiXCR, one entry per CDR3 protein. This table has approximately 100,000 distinct CDR3 sequences, 9.5% to 15% appearing once. The data stem from a study of T-cell memory formation after mild COVID-19. CDR3 length equals 15 residues. V shed 0 bases and J shed 0 bases, with 10 bases lying between them. Germline V gene lookup returns CDR1 SGHRS and CDR2 YFSETQ. This receptor was obtained from an adult woman who had mild COVID-19 (a few samples of this study predate the infection). Cell type and time point are not known. Sequencing input: PBMCs or a T cell subset sorted from them (not recorded which). The chain couples TRBV5-1 to TRBJ2-7; the D is unclear. DNA for the CDR3: TGCGCCAGCAGCTTGGACAGCGTGAGCTCCTACGAGCAGTACTTC. This sequence encodes CASSLDSVSSYEQYF.